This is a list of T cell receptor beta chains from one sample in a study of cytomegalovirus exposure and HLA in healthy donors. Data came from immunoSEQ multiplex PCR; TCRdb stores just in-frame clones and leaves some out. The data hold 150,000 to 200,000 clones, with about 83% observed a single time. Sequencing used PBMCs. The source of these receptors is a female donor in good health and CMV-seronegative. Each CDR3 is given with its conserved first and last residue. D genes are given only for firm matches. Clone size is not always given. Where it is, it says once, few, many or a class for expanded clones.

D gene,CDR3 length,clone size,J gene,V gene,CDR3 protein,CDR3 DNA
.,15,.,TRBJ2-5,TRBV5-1,CASSPGQRAEETQYF,TGCGCCAGCAGCCCTGGACAGAGGGCTGAAGAGACCCAGTACTTC
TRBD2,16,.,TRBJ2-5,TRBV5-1,CASSPGLAGGSETQYF,TGCGCCAGCAGCCCGGGACTAGCGGGGGGGAGCGAGACCCAGTACTTC
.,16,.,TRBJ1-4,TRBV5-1,CASSPGSTGPNEKLFF,TGCGCCAGCAGCCCGGGTTCGACAGGCCCTAATGAAAAACTGTTTTTT
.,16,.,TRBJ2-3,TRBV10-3,CAISEIISEGTDTQYF,TGTGCCATCAGTGAAATAATTAGCGAGGGTACAGATACGCAGTATTTT
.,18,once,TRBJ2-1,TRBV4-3,CASSQERRRVPSYNEQFF,TGCGCCAGCAGCCAAGAACGTAGGCGGGTGCCCTCCTACAATGAGCAGTTCTTC
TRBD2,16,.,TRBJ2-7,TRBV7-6,CASSLGPSGSTYEQYF,TGTGCCAGCAGCTTAGGGCCTAGCGGGAGTACCTACGAGCAGTACTTC
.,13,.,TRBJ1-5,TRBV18,CASSSAESQPQHF,TGTGCCAGCTCCTCCGCGGAAAGTCAGCCCCAGCATTTT
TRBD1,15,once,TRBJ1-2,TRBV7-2,CASSRDSSANYGYTF,TGTGCCAGCAGCCGGGACAGTTCCGCTAACTATGGCTACACCTTC
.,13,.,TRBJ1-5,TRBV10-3,CASGGLSNQPQHF,TGTGCCAGCGGAGGACTCAGCAATCAGCCCCAGCATTTT
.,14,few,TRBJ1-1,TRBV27,CASSLRARNTEAFF,TGTGCCAGCAGTTTGCGGGCGCGGAACACTGAAGCTTTCTTT
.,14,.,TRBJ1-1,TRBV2,CASSGTLQDTEAFF,TGTGCCAGCAGTGGGACCCTACAGGACACTGAAGCTTTCTTT
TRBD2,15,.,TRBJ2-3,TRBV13,CASSHGGTRTDTQYF,TGTGCCAGCAGCCACGGGGGGACTCGCACAGATACGCAGTATTTT
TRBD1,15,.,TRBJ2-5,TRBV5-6,CASSSWGQIQETQYF,TGTGCCAGCAGCTCGTGGGGACAGATCCAAGAGACCCAGTACTTC
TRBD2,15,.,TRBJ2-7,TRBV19,CASSLAAGVAYEQYF,TGTGCCAGTAGCCTCGCGGCGGGAGTAGCCTACGAGCAGTACTTC
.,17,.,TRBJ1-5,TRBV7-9,CASSSGLGVTSNQPQHF,TGTGCCAGCAGCTCAGGTTTAGGGGTTACGAGCAATCAGCCCCAGCATTTT
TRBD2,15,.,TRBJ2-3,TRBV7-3,CASSLTDSGGYTQYF,TGTGCCAGCAGCTTAACGGACTCGGGGGGATATACGCAGTATTTT
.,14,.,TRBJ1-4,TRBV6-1,CASSLVVIGEKLFF,TGTGCCAGCAGTTTAGTTGTGATTGGTGAAAAACTGTTTTTT
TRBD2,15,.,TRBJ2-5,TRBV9,CASSEASGRGETQYF,TGTGCCAGCAGCGAGGCTAGCGGGAGGGGGGAGACCCAGTACTTC
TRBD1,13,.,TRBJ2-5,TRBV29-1,CNVDRGSLETQYF,TGCAACGTTGACAGGGGGTCACTGGAGACCCAGTACTTC
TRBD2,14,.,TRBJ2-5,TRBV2,CASNEVPSGETQYF,TGTGCCAGCAACGAGGTGCCTAGCGGGGAGACCCAGTACTTC
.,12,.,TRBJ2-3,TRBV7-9,CASSPSGHTQYF,TGTGCCAGCAGCCCCAGCGGGCATACGCAGTATTTT
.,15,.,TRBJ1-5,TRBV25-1,CASSEYGSAAGPQHF,TGTGCCAGCAGTGAATATGGCTCTGCCGCGGGGCCCCAGCATTTT
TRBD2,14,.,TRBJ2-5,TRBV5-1,CASRGSSGQETQYF,TGCGCCAGCAGGGGATCTAGCGGCCAAGAGACCCAGTACTTC
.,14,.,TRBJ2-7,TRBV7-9,CASSQGMGSYEQYF,TGTGCCAGCAGCCAGGGGATGGGCTCCTACGAGCAGTACTTC
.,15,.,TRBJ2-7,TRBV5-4,CASSLVAGATYEQYF,TGTGCCAGCAGCTTGGTCGCAGGCGCGACCTACGAGCAGTACTTC
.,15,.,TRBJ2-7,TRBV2,CASSERLTGFYEQYF,TGTGCCAGCAGTGAAAGGTTAACAGGGTTCTACGAGCAGTACTTC
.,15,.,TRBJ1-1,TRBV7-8,CASSPQGKVNTEAFF,TGTGCCAGCAGCCCCCAGGGGAAGGTGAACACTGAAGCTTTCTTT
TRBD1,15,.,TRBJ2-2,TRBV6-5,CASRIQGTAPGELFF,TGTGCCAGCAGGATTCAGGGGACAGCACCCGGGGAGCTGTTTTTT
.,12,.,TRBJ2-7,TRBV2,CASSAQGYEQYF,TGTGCCAGCAGTGCACAGGGCTACGAGCAGTACTTC
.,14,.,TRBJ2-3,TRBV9,CASSVSASTDTQYF,TGTGCCAGCAGCGTTAGCGCGAGCACAGATACGCAGTATTTT
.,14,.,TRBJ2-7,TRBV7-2,CASSFKTTGYEQYF,TGTGCCAGCAGCTTTAAGACAACAGGCTACGAGCAGTACTTC
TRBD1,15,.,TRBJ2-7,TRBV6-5,CASSYSGQGAYEQYF,TGTGCCAGCAGTTACTCGGGCCAGGGGGCCTACGAGCAGTACTTC
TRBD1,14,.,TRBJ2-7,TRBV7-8,CASSGDRGFGEQYF,TGTGCCAGCAGCGGGGACAGGGGGTTTGGCGAGCAGTACTTC
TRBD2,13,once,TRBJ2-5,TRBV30,CAWSGSGGETQYF,TGTGCCTGGAGTGGAAGCGGGGGAGAGACCCAGTACTTC
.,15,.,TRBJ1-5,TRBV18,CASSPLDWRGQPQHF,TGTGCCAGCTCACCTCTTGACTGGCGGGGTCAGCCCCAGCATTTT
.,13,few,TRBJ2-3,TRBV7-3,CASSLTTTDTQYF,TGTGCCAGCAGCTTAACGACTACAGATACGCAGTATTTT
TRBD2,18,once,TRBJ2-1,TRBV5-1,CASSSGLAGVSSYNEQFF,TGCGCCAGCAGCTCGGGACTAGCGGGGGTGAGCTCCTACAATGAGCAGTTCTTC
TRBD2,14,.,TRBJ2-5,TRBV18,CASSPPGLAETQYF,TGTGCCAGCTCACCACCGGGACTAGCGGAGACCCAGTACTTC
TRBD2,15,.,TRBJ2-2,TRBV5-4,CASSFRAGGAGELFF,TGTGCCAGCAGCTTCAGGGCGGGAGGGGCGGGGGAGCTGTTTTTT
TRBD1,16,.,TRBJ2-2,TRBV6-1,CASSELNRGDTGELFF,TGTGCCAGCAGTGAACTTAACAGGGGCGACACCGGGGAGCTGTTTTTT
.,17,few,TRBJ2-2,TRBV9,CASSANTGTRNTGELFF,TGTGCCAGCAGCGCTAATACCGGGACAAGGAACACCGGGGAGCTGTTTTTT
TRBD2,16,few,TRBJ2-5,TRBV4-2,CASSLRLAGGEETQYF,TGTGCCAGCAGCCTACGACTAGCGGGAGGGGAAGAGACCCAGTACTTC
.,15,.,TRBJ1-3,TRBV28,CASSPTGLLGNTIYF,TGTGCCAGCAGTCCCACAGGGCTTCTTGGAAACACCATATATTTT
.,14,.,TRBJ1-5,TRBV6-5,CASSYDTRGQPQHF,TGTGCCAGCAGTTACGATACCCGGGGGCAGCCCCAGCATTTT
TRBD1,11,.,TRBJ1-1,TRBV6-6,CAIIRDSEAFF,TGTGCCATTATCCGGGACAGTGAAGCTTTCTTT
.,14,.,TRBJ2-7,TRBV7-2,CASSLGVQNYEQYF,TGTGCCAGCAGCTTAGGGGTACAGAACTACGAGCAGTACTTC
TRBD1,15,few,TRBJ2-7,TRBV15,CATSRGGTGAYEQYF,TGTGCCACCAGCAGAGGAGGGACAGGGGCCTACGAGCAGTACTTC